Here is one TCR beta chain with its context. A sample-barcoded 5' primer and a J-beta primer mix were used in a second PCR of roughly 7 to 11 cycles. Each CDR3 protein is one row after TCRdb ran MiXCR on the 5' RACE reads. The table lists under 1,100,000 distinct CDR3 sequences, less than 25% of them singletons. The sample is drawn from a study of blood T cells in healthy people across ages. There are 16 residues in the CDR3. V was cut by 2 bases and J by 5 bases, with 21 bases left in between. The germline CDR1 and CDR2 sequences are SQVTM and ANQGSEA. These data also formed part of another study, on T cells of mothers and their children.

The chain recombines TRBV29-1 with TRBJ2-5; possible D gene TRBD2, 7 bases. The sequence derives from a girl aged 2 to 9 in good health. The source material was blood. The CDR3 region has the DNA TGCAGCGTTGAATTCTGGGGGGGGGCATCTCTGGAGACCCAGTACTTC. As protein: CSVEFWGGASLETQYF.